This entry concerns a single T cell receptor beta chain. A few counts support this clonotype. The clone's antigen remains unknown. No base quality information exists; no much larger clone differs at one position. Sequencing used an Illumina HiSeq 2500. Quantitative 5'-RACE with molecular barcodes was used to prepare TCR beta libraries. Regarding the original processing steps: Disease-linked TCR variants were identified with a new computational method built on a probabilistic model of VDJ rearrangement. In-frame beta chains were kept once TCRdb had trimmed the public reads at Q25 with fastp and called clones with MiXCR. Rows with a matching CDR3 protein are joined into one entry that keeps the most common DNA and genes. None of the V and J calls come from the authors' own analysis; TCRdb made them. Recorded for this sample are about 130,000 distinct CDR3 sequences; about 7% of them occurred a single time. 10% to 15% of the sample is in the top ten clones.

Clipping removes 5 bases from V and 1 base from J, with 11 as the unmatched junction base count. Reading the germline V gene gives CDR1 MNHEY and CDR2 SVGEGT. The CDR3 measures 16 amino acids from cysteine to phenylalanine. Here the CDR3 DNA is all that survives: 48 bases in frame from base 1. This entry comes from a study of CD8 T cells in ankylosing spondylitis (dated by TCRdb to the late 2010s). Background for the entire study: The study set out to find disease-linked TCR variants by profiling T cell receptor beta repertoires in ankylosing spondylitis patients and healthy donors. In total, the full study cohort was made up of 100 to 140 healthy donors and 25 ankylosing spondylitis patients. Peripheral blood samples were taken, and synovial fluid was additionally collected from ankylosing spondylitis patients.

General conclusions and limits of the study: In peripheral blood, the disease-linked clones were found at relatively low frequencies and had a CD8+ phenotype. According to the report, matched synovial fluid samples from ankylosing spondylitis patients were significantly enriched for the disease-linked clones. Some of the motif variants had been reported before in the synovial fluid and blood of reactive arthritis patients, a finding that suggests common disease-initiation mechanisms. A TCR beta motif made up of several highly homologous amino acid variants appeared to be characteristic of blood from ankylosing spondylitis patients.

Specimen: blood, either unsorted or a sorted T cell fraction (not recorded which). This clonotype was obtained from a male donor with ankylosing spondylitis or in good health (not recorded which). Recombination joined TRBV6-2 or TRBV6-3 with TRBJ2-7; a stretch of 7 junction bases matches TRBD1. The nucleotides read TGTGCCAGCAGTCCTCTCTTGGACAGGATTTCCTACGAGCAGTACTTC. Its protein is CASSPLLDRISYEQYF.